This T cell receptor (beta chain) came from a study of T cell responses to AZD1222 COVID-19 vaccine (dated by TCRdb to 2020 to 2022). Context from the whole study: AZD1222 recipients given second doses at about 4 weeks or at about 12 weeks were pooled, since spike-specific TCR depth and breadth were not found to differ between the two schedules. A total of under 250 trial participants underwent TCR sequencing, of whom under 220 had received two doses of AZD1222 and some 25 had received two doses of the MenACWY control vaccine. Enrollment into the trials was organized by age into subgroups of 18-55, 56-69 and 70-plus years, and those subgroups contained roughly 150, 30 and 60 TCR-sequenced participants, respectively. Here is what the overall study found, with its caveats: CD4 TCRs associated with the vaccine covered the entire spike protein, and the dominant responses were in regions 160-218 and 743-854. Spike-specific TCR breadth and depth rose significantly after two AZD1222 doses compared with day 0 and with MenACWY recipients. Because no samples from the day 14 peak response were available, repertoires could be characterized only after the peak T cell response. Reportedly, almost half of the unique spike-specific TCRs recognized epitopes lying outside the regions that are mutated in the B.1.351 and B.1.1.7 variants. Only five to seven AZD1222 recipients were SARS-CoV-2 seropositive at baseline, limiting conclusions about previously exposed vaccinees. Most participants were white British and females outnumbered males, and the authors suggested that clonal diversity may have been underestimated. In the small 56-69-year group, the increase in depth fell short of significance, most likely because of low power.

Concerning this clone: Its antigen is unknown. No clone much larger than this one lies a single base away; base qualities are absent.

Interpreted using the paper, the time point label stands for: baseline before first vaccination. The vaccinee samples were drawn from two UK trials, COV001 and COV002, one of which was a single-blind randomized controlled phase 2/3 trial testing AZD1222 (ChAdOx1 nCoV-19) in healthy adults. For TCRbeta chain sequencing, PBMC samples from trial participants were taken at day 0 and at day 28 after the second dose. Including cysteine and phenylalanine, the CDR3 has 16 amino acids. Here the CDR3 DNA is all that survives: 48 bases in frame from base 1. Trimming at the junction amounts to 1 base on V and 4 bases on J, and the germline ends lie 16 bases apart. The germline V gene gives CDR1 as SGHAT and CDR2 as FQNNGV. The CDR3 regions of human TCRbeta chains were analyzed by immunosequencing. The paper's processing steps were these. Repertoire TCRs were matched against a reference library of SARS-CoV-2-specific TCRs generated with the MIRA antigen-specificity platform. Breadth was defined as the fraction of unique TCRs that were SARS-CoV-2-associated. Depth was defined as the fraction of total T cells that were SARS-CoV-2-associated. Using the MIRA data, every spike-specific TCR was mapped to the spike region that the TCR reacted to and assigned to either a CD4 or a CD8 class. Log10-transformed breadth and depth values were compared by one-way ANOVA with Sidak's multiple comparisons tests. Entries here come from immuneACCESS through TCRdb and include only in-frame sequences with V and J called. Some clones fail to appear in such tables; in the studies checked, an unresolved V gene covers under half of the shortfall, and the cause of the remainder is unknown. V, J and clone size derive from that table, while D and trimming were established from the DNA sequence. Across this sample there are approximately 100,000 clones, with about 90% seen only once. Together, the top ten hold approximately 16% of the sample.

The chain uses TRBV11-2 and TRBJ1-2, with a tentative D gene TRBD1 over 6 matching bases. Sequences were derived from peripheral blood, sampled on day 0 of AZD1222 vaccination. The TCR was taken from an adult in good health. CDR3 reads: CASSLASYTTGYGYTF. The DNA sequence reads TGTGCCAGCAGCTTAGCAAGTTATACGACAGGCTATGGCTACACCTTC.